The rows below give T cell receptor beta chains drawn from one sample of a study of low-dose radiotherapy and immunotherapy resistance in tumors. TCRdb processed the reads anew with MiXCR; each CDR3 protein has one entry. The top ten hold less than 7.5% of the sample, which has nearly 60,000 distinct CDR3 sequences, 20% to 25% seen once. Sequences were derived from PBMCs, sampled after low-dose radiotherapy plus immunotherapy. The receptors come from a male donor with prostate cancer. Both conserved end residues are part of each CDR3. The order of the fields is V gene, D gene, J gene, clone size, CDR3 DNA, CDR3 protein. A D gene is named only where the DNA matches it firmly. The size field is filled for only some rows; it gives once, few, many or a size class.

>TRBV5-8|.|TRBJ2-7|many
TGTGCCAGCAGCCCGGGGCGTACTTACGAGCAGTACTTC
CASSPGRTYEQYF
>TRBV12-3/TRBV12-4|.|TRBJ2-5|.
TGTGCCAGCAGTTTGGGGGCGGGGCCGGGGACCCAGTACTTC
CASSLGAGPGTQYF
>TRBV6-1|TRBD2|TRBJ2-3|many
TGTGCCAGCAGTGGAGCGGGGGGCACAGATACGCAGTATTTT
CASSGAGGTDTQYF
>TRBV6-1|.|TRBJ1-6|.
TGTGCCAGCAGTGAAGTCTGGAGCTCCTATAATTCACCCCTCCACTTT
CASSEVWSSYNSPLHF
>TRBV7-9|.|TRBJ2-4|many
TGTGCCAGCACCAGGGACCGGGCAACGAATATTCAGTACTTC
CASTRDRATNIQYF
>TRBV6-2/TRBV6-3|.|TRBJ2-1|many
TGTGCCAGCAGTTACCCGGGGGGCCCCTCCTACAATGAGCAGTTCTTC
CASSYPGGPSYNEQFF
>TRBV20-1|TRBD1|TRBJ2-7|many
TGCAGTGCTGGACAGGGGGGATCCTACGAGCAGTACTTC
CSAGQGGSYEQYF
>TRBV5-1|TRBD2|TRBJ2-1|.
TGCGCCAGCAGCTTGCCGGGGGGGCAATACAATGAGCAGTTCTTC
CASSLPGGQYNEQFF
>TRBV4-1|.|TRBJ2-1|.
TGCGCCAGCAGCCAAGATCCGCGCTCGCGGGGTGCCTATGAGCAGTTCTTC
CASSQDPRSRGAYEQFF
>TRBV20-1|.|TRBJ2-3|.
TGCAGTGCTAGGGCCCTGGTGGGGACATCAGATACGCAGTATTTT
CSARALVGTSDTQYF
>TRBV19|TRBD1|TRBJ2-5|many
TGTGCCAGTGGAACTCGACAGGGGGCCACAGAGACCCAGTACTTC
CASGTRQGATETQYF
>TRBV5-1|TRBD1|TRBJ2-5|few
TGCGCCAGCAGGACCGGGACAGGGTCAGAGACCCAGTACTTC
CASRTGTGSETQYF
>TRBV6-1|.|TRBJ2-1|many
TGTGCCAGCAGTGAATACTACAATGAGCAGTTCTTC
CASSEYYNEQFF
>TRBV6-2/TRBV6-3|TRBD2|TRBJ2-1|many
TGTGCCAGCAGGCGACCGGGGGGCAATGAGCAGTTCTTC
CASRRPGGNEQFF
>TRBV28|.|TRBJ2-7|many
TGTGCCAGCAGTTTGGGGTATGAGCAGTACTTC
CASSLGYEQYF
>TRBV29-1|.|TRBJ1-2|.
TGCAGCGTAGATTCCGGGGACGGCCACACCTTC
CSVDSGDGHTF
>TRBV3-1|.|TRBJ2-5|many
TGTGCCAGCAGCCAATTTCGAGAGACCCAGTACTTC
CASSQFRETQYF
>TRBV15|.|TRBJ1-1|many
TGTGCCACCAGCCCCTTCCGGGGGGACACTGAAGCTTTCTTT
CATSPFRGDTEAFF
>TRBV28|.|TRBJ2-7|medium-sized
TGTGCCAGCAGTTCCCGGACCTCCCCGACCTACGAGCAGTACTTC
CASSSRTSPTYEQYF
>TRBV6-5|TRBD1|TRBJ1-1|many
TGTGCCAGCAGTCCAGGGGGGATAATGAACACTGAAGCTTTCTTT
CASSPGGIMNTEAFF
>TRBV27|TRBD1|TRBJ1-5|many
TGTGCCAGCAGTTTGCGACAGGGGTATCAGCCCCAGCATTTT
CASSLRQGYQPQHF
>TRBV6-6|.|TRBJ1-1|many
TGTGCCATTAGACAGGAGGTAACTGAAGCTTTCTTT
CAIRQEVTEAFF
>TRBV4-1|.|TRBJ1-5|.
TGCGCCAGCAGCCAAGAATCGCAGTACGGGGGGAATCAGCCCCAGCATTTT
CASSQESQYGGNQPQHF
>TRBV6-6|.|TRBJ2-2|many
TGTGCCAGCAGAACCCCCACCGGGGAGCTGTTTTTT
CASRTPTGELFF
>TRBV6-4|TRBD2|TRBJ2-3|many
TGTGCCAGCAGCCGAAGGCCGGGGATGTCGGGGGGGAATACAGATACGCAGTATTTT
CASSRRPGMSGGNTDTQYF
>TRBV9|.|TRBJ2-2|many
TGTGCCAGCAGCGTAGATGCGGGTGGCGGCACCGGGGAGCTGTTTTTT
CASSVDAGGGTGELFF
>TRBV9|TRBD2|TRBJ2-3|.
TGTGCCAGCAGCACAAACATAGCGGGAGGTTCAGATACGCAGTATTTT
CASSTNIAGGSDTQYF
>TRBV3-1|.|TRBJ1-5|many
TGTGCCAGCAGCCACTCTTCGGCAGGTACGAATCAGCCCCAGCATTTT
CASSHSSAGTNQPQHF
>TRBV25-1|.|TRBJ2-3|.
TGTGCCAGCATAAGTGGGGAGAGCACAGATACGCAGTATTTT
CASISGESTDTQYF
>TRBV28|.|TRBJ2-2|many
TGTGCCAGCACCGCGAGGATAGGCGTAAACACCGGGGAGCTGTTTTTT
CASTARIGVNTGELFF
>TRBV5-1|TRBD2|TRBJ2-1|many
TGCGCCAGCAGCTTCCTTAGCGGGAGTAGCTATGAGCAGTTCTTC
CASSFLSGSSYEQFF
>TRBV29-1|.|TRBJ2-3|many
TGCAGCGTTGATTCACGGGGCTCCACAGATACGCAGTATTTT
CSVDSRGSTDTQYF
>TRBV4-1|TRBD1|TRBJ1-5|many
TGCGCCAGCAGCCAAGGGGGACTTGGACAGGGGGATCCAATGGGCAATCAGCCCCAGCATTTT
CASSQGGLGQGDPMGNQPQHF
>TRBV28|.|TRBJ2-5|many
TGTGCCAGCAGTCCAATTGGCAGGGATCCCCAAGAGACCCAGTACTTC
CASSPIGRDPQETQYF
>TRBV11-2|.|TRBJ2-1|.
TGTGCCAGCAGCTTAGAGCGTAGCGCTGGGTATGAGCAGTTCTTC
CASSLERSAGYEQFF
>TRBV5-5|.|TRBJ2-7|.
TGTGCCAGCAGCCCGATGGCCTCCTACGAGCAGTACTTC
CASSPMASYEQYF
>TRBV20-1|.|TRBJ2-1|many
TGCAGTGCTAGAGCAGGGGCGAGCTCCTACAATGAGCAGTTCTTC
CSARAGASSYNEQFF
>TRBV5-1|.|TRBJ2-1|many
TGCGCCAGCAGCCCCAAGATGGAGTCAGGAAAAAATGAGCAGTTCTTC
CASSPKMESGKNEQFF
>TRBV9|.|TRBJ1-4|many
TGTGCCAGCAGCGTAGGTGTTGTCGGGGTGGCAACTAATGAAAAACTGTTTTTT
CASSVGVVGVATNEKLFF
>TRBV28|TRBD1|TRBJ2-7|many
TGTGCCAGCAGAGAAGACAGGGGAGCCTACGAGCAGTACTTC
CASREDRGAYEQYF
>TRBV28|TRBD2|TRBJ2-3|.
TGTGCCAGCAGTAGGCGCGGGGGTTGGGCCACTACGCAGTATTTT
CASSRRGGWATTQYF
>TRBV7-6|.|TRBJ1-1|many
TGTGCCAGCAGCCCCGGGACAAACACTGAAGCTTTCTTT
CASSPGTNTEAFF